This entry lists 21 T cell receptor beta chains sequenced from one sample in a study of human CD8 memory T cell subsets. Libraries targeted TCR beta using 5' RACE with UMIs. TCRdb reprocessed the 5' RACE reads; each CDR3 protein has one entry and no DNA is given. The sample's table shows about 12,000 distinct CDR3 sequences. Sequences were obtained from CD8+ T cells from PBMCs. The receptor set was obtained from a human donor in good health.

J is TRBJ2-7 and V is TRBV12-3 or TRBV12-4; checking the TCRdb D call of TRBD2 is not possible without DNA. The CDR3 is made up of 15 amino acids. The CDR3 protein is CASSTTSGRQYEQYF.

The rearrangement uses TRBV11-2 and TRBJ1-1; the D call from TCRdb, TRBD1, cannot be confirmed without DNA. The germline V gene encodes CDR1 SGHAT and CDR2 FQNNGV. CDR3 size: 12 residues. The CDR3 loop is CASSLDGRGAFF.

V gene TRBV7-8 combines with J gene TRBJ2-5; the TCRdb call, TRBD1, lacks DNA for checking. This CDR3 has 16 amino acids. The V gene's germline CDR1 is SGHVS and CDR2 FQNEAQ. CDR3 region: CASSAIRDRGRETQYF.

CDR3 region: CASSTGQSNYGYTF. The chain is built from TRBV7-9 and TRBJ1-2; TCRdb returns TRBD1, unconfirmable since there is no DNA. The CDR3 consists of 14 residues. The germline gives CDR1 SEHNR, CDR2 FQNEAQ (reference sequence).

The V gene is TRBV27, the J gene TRBJ2-7. The CDR3 covers 15 residues. Germline CDR1 MNHEY, CDR2 SMNVEV (reference sequence). The CDR3 loop reads CASSPTDTAFYEQYF.

The V gene is TRBV15, the J gene TRBJ1-1. This CDR3 region has 14 residues. Germline V gives CDR1 LNHNV, CDR2 YYDKDF (reference sequence). CDR3 sequence: CATSRDRGNTEAFF.

The V call is TRBV2, the J call TRBJ2-3; TCRdb gives TRBD2 as the D gene, but with no DNA this cannot be confirmed. Per germline, CDR1 SNHLY and CDR2 FYNNEI. CDR3 size: 16 residues. The CDR3 protein is CASSGPGLGPTDTQYF.

This rearrangement joins TRBV12-3 or TRBV12-4 to TRBJ2-1. This CDR3 is 12 amino acids long. Here the CDR3 reads CASSLSGPEQFF.

According to its frequency, this clonotype is medium-sized. The V and J genes are TRBV5-1 and TRBJ2-1. CDR3 size: 12 residues. Germline CDR1 reads SGHRS; CDR2 reads YFSETQ. Here the CDR3 reads CASSLGGNEQFF.

CDR3 residues: CASSQTGTGYEQYF. The J gene is TRBJ2-7, the V gene TRBV14; TCRdb selects TRBD1, and the lack of DNA leaves this call unchecked. The CDR3 sequence is 14 residues long. CDR1 is SGHDN, CDR2 FVKESK, per germline.

The chain recombines TRBV25-1 with TRBJ2-7; TCRdb selects TRBD1, and the lack of DNA leaves this call unchecked. The germline V gene encodes CDR1 MGHDK and CDR2 SYGVNS. CDR3 size: 15 residues. The CDR3 here is CASSSGGYLYYEQYF.

This clonotype is identified as medium-sized (0.01 to 0.1%) from frequency. The rearrangement uses TRBV28 and TRBJ2-5; TCRdb outputs TRBD1, but without DNA this stays unchecked. CDR1 is MDHEN, CDR2 SYDVKM, per germline. The CDR3 is 16 residues long. The CDR3 sequence: CASSLTGQGKQETQYF. The full variable domain, with the rest looked up from reference TRBV28 and TRBJ2-5, is DVKVTQSSRYLVKRTGEKVFLECVQDMDHENMFWYRQDPGLGLRLIYFSYDVKMKEKGDIPEGYSVSREKKERFSLILESASTNQTSMYLCASSLTGQGKQETQYFGPGTRLLVL.

The rearrangement links TRBV20-1 to TRBJ2-7; TCRdb's D gene call, TRBD2, goes unchecked for lack of DNA. The V gene's germline CDR1 is DFQATT and CDR2 SNEGSKA (reference sequence). This CDR3 is built from 15 residues. CDR3 loop: CSARRLAGDIYEQYF.

The chain uses TRBV27 and TRBJ1-2; no DNA is available, so the TRBD1 call from TCRdb remains unchecked. Germline CDR1 reads MNHEY; CDR2 reads SMNVEV (reference sequence). The CDR3 consists of 16 residues. The CDR3 protein is CASSTLLGQGTHGYTF.

V and J are TRBV20-1 and TRBJ2-5; TCRdb's D call, TRBD2, is unchecked because there is no DNA. The CDR3 loop spans 14 amino acids. Per germline, CDR1 DFQATT and CDR2 SNEGSKA (reference sequence). The CDR3 loop reads CSARAGGNQETQYF.

The V and J genes are TRBV27 and TRBJ2-7; as DNA is missing, the TRBD1 call by TCRdb cannot be tested. Germline CDR1 MNHEY, CDR2 SMNVEV (reference sequence). The CDR3 totals 13 residues. The CDR3 sequence: CASMGGIWLEQYF.

Considering frequency, this clonotype is medium-sized. The chain combines TRBV5-4 with TRBJ2-1; lacking DNA, the TRBD2 call made by TCRdb goes unchecked. The CDR3 runs 14 residues. Germline assignment: CDR1 SGHNT and CDR2 YYREEE (reference sequence). The CDR3 protein is CANPSGEGGHEQFF.

V and J are TRBV13 and TRBJ2-3; lacking DNA, the TRBD2 call made by TCRdb goes unchecked. The length of the CDR3 is 17 residues. Germline loops: CDR1 PRHDT, CDR2 FYEKMQ (reference sequence). The CDR3 here is CASSLDSGRVGADTQYF.

In terms of frequency, this clonotype is medium-sized (0.01 to 0.1%). The chain's CDR3 is CASSYGTTSNQPQHF. J is TRBJ1-5 and V is TRBV6-2 or TRBV6-3; TCRdb indicates TRBD1, and absent DNA this call remains unverified. The CDR3 is made up of 15 amino acids. Germline V gene data show CDR1 as MNHEY and CDR2 as SVGEGT.

The chain combines TRBV4-1 with TRBJ2-5; TCRdb designates TRBD1, a call that cannot be tested without DNA. CDR1 and CDR2 from the germline V gene are MGHRA and YSYEKL. The CDR3 runs to 17 residues. The CDR3 loop reads CASSQDVGATVEETQYF.

CDR3 region: CASSLTGGGSYEQYF. V gene TRBV27 combines with J gene TRBJ2-7. CDR1 MNHEY and CDR2 SMNVEV come from the germline V gene (reference sequence). The CDR3 totals 15 residues.